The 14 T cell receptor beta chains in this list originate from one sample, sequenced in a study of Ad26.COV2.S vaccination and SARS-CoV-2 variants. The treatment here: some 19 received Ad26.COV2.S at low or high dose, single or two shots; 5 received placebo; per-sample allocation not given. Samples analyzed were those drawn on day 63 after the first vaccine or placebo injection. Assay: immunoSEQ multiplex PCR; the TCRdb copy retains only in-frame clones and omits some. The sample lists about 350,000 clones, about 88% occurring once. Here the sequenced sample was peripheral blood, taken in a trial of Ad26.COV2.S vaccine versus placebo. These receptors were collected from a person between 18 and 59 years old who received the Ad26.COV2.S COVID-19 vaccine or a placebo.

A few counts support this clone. The CDR3 DNA follows: TGCGCCAGCAGCCAAGTGATAACAGGGGTTGGCTACACCTTC. This gives the protein CASSQVITGVGYTF. This chain uses TRBV4-3 with TRBJ1-2; 7 positions match TRBD1. V lost 1 base and J lost 7; bases outside the gene matches: 6. CDR1 and CDR2 from the germline V gene are LGHNA and YSLEER. The CDR3 length is 14 residues.

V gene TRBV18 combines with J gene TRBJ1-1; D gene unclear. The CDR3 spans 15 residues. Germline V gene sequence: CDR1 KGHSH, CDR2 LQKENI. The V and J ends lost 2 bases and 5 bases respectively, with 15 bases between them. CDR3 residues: CASSPFGGRETEAFF. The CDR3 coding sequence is TGTGCCAGCTCACCATTCGGAGGAAGGGAAACTGAAGCTTTCTTT. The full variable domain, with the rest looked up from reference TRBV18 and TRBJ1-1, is NAGVMQNPRHLVRRRGQEARLRCSPMKGHSHVYWYRQLPEEGLKFMVYLQKENIIDESGMPKERFSAEFPKEGPSILRIQQVVRGDSAAYFCASSPFGGRETEAFFGQGTRLTVV.

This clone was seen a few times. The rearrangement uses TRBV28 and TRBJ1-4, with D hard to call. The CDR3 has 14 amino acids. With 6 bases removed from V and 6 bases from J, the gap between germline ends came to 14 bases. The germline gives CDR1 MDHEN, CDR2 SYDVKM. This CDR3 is CASSPSRHHEKLFF. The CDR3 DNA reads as TGTGCCAGCAGCCCGAGCAGGCACCATGAAAAACTGTTTTTT.

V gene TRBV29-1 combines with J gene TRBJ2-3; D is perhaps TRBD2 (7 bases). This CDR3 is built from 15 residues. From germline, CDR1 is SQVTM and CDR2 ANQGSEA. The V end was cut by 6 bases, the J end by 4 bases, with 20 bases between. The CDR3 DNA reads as TGCAGCGTCAATGGGAGAGGCGGGGGCCCAGATACGCAGTATTTT. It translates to CSVNGRGGGPDTQYF.

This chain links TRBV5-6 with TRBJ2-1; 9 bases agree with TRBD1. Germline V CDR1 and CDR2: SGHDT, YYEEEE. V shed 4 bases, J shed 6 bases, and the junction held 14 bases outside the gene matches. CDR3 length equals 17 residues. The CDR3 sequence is CASSAGQGLGLINEQFF. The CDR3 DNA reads TGTGCCAGCAGCGCAGGACAGGGGCTGGGTCTAATCAATGAGCAGTTCTTC.

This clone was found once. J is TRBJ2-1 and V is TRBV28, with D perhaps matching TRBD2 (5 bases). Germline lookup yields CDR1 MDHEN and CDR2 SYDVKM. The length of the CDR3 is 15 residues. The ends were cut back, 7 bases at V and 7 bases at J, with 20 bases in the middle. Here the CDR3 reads CASTPRTGVRNEQFF. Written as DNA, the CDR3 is TGTGCCAGCACCCCTAGGACCGGGGTCAGGAATGAGCAGTTCTTC. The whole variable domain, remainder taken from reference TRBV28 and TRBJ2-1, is DVKVTQSSRYLVKRTGEKVFLECVQDMDHENMFWYRQDPGLGLRLIYFSYDVKMKEKGDIPEGYSVSREKKERFSLILESASTNQTSMYLCASTPRTGVRNEQFFGPGTRLTVL.

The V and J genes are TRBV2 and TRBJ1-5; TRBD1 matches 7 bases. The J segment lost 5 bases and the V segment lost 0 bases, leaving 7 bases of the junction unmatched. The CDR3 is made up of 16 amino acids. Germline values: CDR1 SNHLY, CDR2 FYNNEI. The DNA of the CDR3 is TGTGCCAGCAGTGAAGCCGAGGGGGCAGGATATCAGCCCCAGCATTTT. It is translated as CASSEAEGAGYQPQHF.

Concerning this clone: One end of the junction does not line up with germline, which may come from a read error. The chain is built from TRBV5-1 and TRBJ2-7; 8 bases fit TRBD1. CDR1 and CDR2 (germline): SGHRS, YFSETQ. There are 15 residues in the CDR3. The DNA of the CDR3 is TGCGCCAGCCGCTTTGGGCAGGGGGCTGGCTACGAGCAGTACTTC. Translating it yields CASRFGQGAGYEQYF. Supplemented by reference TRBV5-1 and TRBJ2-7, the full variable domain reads KAGVTQTPRYLIKTRGQQVTLSCSPISGHRSVSWYQQTPGQGLQFLFEYFSETQRNKGNFPGRFSGRQFSNSRSEMNVSTLELGDSALYLCASRFGQGAGYEQYFGPGTRLTVT.

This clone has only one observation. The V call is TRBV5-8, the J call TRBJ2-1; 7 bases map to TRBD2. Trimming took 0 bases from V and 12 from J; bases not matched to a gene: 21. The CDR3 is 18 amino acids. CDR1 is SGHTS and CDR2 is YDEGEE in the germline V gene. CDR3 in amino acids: CASSLGGAPGLRSEGQFF. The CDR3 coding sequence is TGTGCCAGCAGCTTGGGGGGCGCACCGGGACTACGGTCGGAGGGGCAGTTCTTC.

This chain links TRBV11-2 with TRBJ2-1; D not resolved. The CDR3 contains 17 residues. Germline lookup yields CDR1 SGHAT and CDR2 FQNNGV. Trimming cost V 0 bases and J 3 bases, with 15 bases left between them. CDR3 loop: CASSLEVLSPYYNEQFF. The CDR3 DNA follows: TGTGCCAGCAGCTTAGAAGTACTTTCCCCTTACTACAATGAGCAGTTCTTC.

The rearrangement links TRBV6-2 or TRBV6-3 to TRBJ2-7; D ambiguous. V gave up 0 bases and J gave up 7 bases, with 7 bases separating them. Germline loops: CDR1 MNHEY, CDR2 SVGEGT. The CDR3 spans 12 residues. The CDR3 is CASSYSGWEQYF. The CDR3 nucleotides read TGTGCCAGCAGTTACTCGGGTTGGGAGCAGTACTTC.

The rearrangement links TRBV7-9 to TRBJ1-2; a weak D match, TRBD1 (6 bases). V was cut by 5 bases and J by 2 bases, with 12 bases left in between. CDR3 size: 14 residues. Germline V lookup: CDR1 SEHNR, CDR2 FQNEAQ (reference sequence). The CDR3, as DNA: TGTGCCAGCAGCCCTAGACAGGTCAACTATGGCTACACCTTC. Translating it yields CASSPRQVNYGYTF.

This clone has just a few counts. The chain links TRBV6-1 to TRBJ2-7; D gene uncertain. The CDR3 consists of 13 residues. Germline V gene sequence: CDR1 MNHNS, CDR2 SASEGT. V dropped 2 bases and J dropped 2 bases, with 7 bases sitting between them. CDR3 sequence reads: CASSEWTPYEQYF. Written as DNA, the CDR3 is TGTGCCAGCAGTGAATGGACGCCCTACGAGCAGTACTTC.

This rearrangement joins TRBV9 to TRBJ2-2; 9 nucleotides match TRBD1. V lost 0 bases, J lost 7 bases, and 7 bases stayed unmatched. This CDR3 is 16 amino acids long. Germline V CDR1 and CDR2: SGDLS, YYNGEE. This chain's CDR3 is CASSVAWGQGFGELFF. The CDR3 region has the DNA TGTGCCAGCAGCGTAGCTTGGGGACAGGGCTTCGGGGAGCTGTTTTTT.